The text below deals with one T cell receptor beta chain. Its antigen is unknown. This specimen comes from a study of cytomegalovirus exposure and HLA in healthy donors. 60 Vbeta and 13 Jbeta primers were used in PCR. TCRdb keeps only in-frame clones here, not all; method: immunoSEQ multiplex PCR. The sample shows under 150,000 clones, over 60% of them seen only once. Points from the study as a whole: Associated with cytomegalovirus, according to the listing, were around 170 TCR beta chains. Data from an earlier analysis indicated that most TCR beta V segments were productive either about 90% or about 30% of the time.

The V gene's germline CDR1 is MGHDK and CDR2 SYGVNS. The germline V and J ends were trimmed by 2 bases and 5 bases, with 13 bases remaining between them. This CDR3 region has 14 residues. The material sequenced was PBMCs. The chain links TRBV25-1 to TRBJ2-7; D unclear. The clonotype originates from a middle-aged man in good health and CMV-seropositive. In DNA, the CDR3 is TGTGCCAGCAGTGAACCCGGCGAGGCACACGAGCAGTACTTC. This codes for CASSEPGEAHEQYF.